This T cell receptor (beta chain) was identified during a study of Ad26.COV2.S vaccination and SARS-CoV-2 variants. Trimming removed 0 bases from V and 7 bases from J, with 19 bases in between. The CDR3 totals 17 residues. Germline CDR1 LGHDT, CDR2 YNNKEL (reference sequence). Using immunoSEQ multiplex PCR, the repertoire was profiled, and TCRdb retains in-frame clones only, with some absent. The sample has some 480,000 clones, 87% seen once. The treatment: some 20 received Ad26.COV2.S at low or high dose, single or two shots; about 5 received placebo; per-sample allocation not given. Day 63 following the first vaccine or placebo injection was when the samples were taken.

The receptor's source is a person between 18 and 60 years old who received the Ad26.COV2.S COVID-19 vaccine or a placebo. The chain employs TRBV3-1 (or the pseudogene TRBV3-2) and TRBJ1-5, with D perhaps TRBD1 (6 bases). The starting material was peripheral blood, obtained in a trial of Ad26.COV2.S vaccine versus placebo. CDR3 loop: CASSQDLPGVAGQPQHF. The CDR3 region has the DNA TGTGCCAGCAGCCAAGATCTTCCAGGGGTTGCCGGGCAGCCCCAGCATTTT.